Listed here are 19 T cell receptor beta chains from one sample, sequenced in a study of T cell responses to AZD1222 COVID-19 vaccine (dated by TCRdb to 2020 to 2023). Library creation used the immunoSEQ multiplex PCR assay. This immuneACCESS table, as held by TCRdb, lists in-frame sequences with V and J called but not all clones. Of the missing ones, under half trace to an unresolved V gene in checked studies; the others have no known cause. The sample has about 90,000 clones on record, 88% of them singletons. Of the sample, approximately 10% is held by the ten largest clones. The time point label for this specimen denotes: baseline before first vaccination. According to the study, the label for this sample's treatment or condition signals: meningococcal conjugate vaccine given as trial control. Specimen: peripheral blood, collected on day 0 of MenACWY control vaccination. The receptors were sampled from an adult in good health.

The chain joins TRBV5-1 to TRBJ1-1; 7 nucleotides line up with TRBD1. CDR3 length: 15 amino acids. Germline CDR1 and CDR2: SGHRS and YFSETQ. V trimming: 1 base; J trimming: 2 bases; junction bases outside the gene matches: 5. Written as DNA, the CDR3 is TGCGCCAGCAGCTTGTTCGGGACAGATAACACTGAAGCTTTCTTT. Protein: CASSLFGTDNTEAFF.

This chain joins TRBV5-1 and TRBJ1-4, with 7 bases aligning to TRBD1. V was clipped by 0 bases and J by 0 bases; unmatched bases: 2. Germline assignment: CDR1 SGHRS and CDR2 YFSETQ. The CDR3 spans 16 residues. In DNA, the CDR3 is TGCGCCAGCAGCTTGGCCACAGGGGCAACTAATGAAAAACTGTTTTTT. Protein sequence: CASSLATGATNEKLFF.

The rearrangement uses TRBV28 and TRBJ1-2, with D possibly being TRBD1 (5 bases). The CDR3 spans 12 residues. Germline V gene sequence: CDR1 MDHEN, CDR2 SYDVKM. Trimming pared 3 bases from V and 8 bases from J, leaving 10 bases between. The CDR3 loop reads CASSFSGDGYTF. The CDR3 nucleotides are TGTGCCAGCAGTTTTTCGGGGGACGGCTACACCTTC.

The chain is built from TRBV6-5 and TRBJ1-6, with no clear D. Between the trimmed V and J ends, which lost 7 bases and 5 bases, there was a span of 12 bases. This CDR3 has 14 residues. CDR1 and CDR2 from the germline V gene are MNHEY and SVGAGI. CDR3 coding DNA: TGTGCCAGCACGGACGGGCAGGATAATTCACCCCTCCACTTT. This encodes CASTDGQDNSPLHF.

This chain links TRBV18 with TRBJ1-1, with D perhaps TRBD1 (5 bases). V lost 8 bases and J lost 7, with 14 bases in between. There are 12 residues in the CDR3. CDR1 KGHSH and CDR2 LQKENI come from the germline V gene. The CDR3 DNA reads TGTGCCAGCCACCCGAGGGACGGTGAAGCTTTCTTT. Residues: CASHPRDGEAFF.

In nucleotides, the CDR3 is TGTGCCAGCGCCGAAACTGGGACAGGGTCGTCTGAAGCTTTCTTT. Protein product: CASAETGTGSSEAFF. The chain employs TRBV6-4 and TRBJ1-1; 9 bases fit TRBD1. Germline V gene lookup returns CDR1 MRHNA and CDR2 SNTAGT. Losses at the gene ends were 8 bases for V and 6 bases for J; bases not matched to a gene: 13. CDR3 length: 15 amino acids.

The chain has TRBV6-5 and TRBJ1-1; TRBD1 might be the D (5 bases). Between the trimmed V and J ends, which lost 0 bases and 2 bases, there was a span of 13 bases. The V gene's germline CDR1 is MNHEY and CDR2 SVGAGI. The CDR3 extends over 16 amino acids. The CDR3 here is CASSYSGDSTNTEAFF. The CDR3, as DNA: TGTGCCAGCAGTTACTCGGGAGACAGTACCAACACTGAAGCTTTCTTT.

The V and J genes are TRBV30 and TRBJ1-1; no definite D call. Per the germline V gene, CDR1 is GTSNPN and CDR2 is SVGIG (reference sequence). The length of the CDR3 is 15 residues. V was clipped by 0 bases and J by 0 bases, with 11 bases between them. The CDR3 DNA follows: TGTGCCTGGAGTGTACATTTCACGATGAACACTGAAGCTTTCTTT. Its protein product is CAWSVHFTMNTEAFF.

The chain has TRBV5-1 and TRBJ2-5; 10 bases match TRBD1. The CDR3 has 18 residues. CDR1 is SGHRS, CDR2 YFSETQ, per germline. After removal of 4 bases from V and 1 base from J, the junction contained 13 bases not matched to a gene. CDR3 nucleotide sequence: TGCGCCAGCAGCCGGAGGAGTGGACAGGGGGGCTTCCAAGAGACCCAGTACTTC. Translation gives CASSRRSGQGGFQETQYF.

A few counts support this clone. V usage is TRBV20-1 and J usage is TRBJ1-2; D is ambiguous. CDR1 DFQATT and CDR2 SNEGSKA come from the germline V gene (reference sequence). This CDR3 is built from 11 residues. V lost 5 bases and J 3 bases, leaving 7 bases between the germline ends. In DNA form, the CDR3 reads TGCAGTGCTGAGGTATACTATGGCTACACCTTC. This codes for CSAEVYYGYTF.

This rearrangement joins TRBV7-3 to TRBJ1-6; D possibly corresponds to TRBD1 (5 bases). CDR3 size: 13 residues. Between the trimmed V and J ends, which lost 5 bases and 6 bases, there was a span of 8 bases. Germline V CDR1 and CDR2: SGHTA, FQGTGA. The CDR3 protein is CASSQDSNSPLHF. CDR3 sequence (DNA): TGTGCCAGCAGCCAAGACAGTAATTCACCCCTCCACTTT.

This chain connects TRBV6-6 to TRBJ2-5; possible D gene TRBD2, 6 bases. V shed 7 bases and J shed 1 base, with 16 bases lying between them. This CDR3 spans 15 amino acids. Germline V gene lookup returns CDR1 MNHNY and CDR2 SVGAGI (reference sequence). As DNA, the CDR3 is TGTGCCAGCACCCCGAAAGCGGGTCCCCAAGAGACCCAGTACTTC. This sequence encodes CASTPKAGPQETQYF.

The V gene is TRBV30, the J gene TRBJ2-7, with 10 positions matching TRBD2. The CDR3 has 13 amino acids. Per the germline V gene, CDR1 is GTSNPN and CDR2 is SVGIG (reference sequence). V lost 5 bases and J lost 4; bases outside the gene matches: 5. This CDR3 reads CAWERGGQYEQYF. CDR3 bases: TGTGCCTGGGAGCGGGGGGGCCAGTACGAGCAGTACTTC.

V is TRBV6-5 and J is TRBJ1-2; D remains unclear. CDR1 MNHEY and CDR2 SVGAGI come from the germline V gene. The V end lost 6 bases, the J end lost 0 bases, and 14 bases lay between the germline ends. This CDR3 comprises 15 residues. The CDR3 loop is CASSSSWGANYGYTF. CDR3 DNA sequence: TGTGCCAGCAGCTCTTCCTGGGGTGCTAACTATGGCTACACCTTC.

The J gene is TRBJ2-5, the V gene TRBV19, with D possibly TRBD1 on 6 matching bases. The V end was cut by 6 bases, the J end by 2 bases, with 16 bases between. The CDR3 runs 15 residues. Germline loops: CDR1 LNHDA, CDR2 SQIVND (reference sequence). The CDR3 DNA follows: TGTGCCAGTAGCCCCCAGGGGACACAGCAAGAGACCCAGTACTTC. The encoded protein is CASSPQGTQQETQYF.

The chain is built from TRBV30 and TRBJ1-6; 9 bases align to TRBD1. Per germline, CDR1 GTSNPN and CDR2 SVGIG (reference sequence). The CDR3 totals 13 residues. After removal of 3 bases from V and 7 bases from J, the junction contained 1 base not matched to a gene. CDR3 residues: CAWRTGGNSPLHF. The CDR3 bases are TGTGCCTGGAGGACAGGGGGGAATTCACCCCTCCACTTT. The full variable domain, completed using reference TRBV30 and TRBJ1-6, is SQTIHQWPATLVQPVGSPLSLECTVEGTSNPNLYWYRQAAGRGLQLLFYSVGIGQISSEVPQNLSASRPQDRQFILSSKKLLLSDSGFYLCAWRTGGNSPLHFGNGTRLTVT.

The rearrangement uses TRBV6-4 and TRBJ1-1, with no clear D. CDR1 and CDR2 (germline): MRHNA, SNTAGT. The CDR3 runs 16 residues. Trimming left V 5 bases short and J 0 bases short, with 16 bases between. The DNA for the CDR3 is TGTGCCAGCAGTTCGCTCGCGGGCGGGCTGAACACTGAAGCTTTCTTT. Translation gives CASSSLAGGLNTEAFF.

The CDR3, as DNA: TGTGCCAGCAGTGAGGACAGGGACTATAATTCACCCCTCCACTTT. Encoded protein: CASSEDRDYNSPLHF. This chain connects TRBV6-1 to TRBJ1-6, with 8 bases aligning to TRBD1. The CDR3 runs 15 residues. Germline V CDR1 and CDR2: MNHNS, SASEGT. Germline trimming cut 3 bases from V and 3 bases from J; bases unmatched to any gene: 1.

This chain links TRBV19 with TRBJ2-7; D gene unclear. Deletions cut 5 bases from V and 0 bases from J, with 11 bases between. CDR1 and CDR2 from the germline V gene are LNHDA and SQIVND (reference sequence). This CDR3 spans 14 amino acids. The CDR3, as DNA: TGTGCCAGTAGTTCAAGGACGAACTCCTACGAGCAGTACTTC. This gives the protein CASSSRTNSYEQYF.